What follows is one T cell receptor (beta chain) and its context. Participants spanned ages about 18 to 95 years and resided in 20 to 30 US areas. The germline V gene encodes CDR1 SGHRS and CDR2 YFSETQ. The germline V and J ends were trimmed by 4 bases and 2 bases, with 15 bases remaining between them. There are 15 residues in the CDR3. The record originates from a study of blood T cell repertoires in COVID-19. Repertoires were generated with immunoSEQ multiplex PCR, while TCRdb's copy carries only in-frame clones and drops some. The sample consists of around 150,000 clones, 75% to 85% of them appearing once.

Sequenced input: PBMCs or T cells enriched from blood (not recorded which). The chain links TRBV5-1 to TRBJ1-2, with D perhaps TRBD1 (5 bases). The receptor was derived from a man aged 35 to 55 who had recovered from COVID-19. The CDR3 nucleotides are TGCGCCAGCAGCACCGACAGTAACGGAAACTATGGCTACACCTTC. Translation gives CASSTDSNGNYGYTF.